This entry features one T cell receptor beta chain sequence. Antigen: not known. The data stem from a study of beta chain features in type 1 diabetes. The germline V gene has CDR1 GTSNPN and CDR2 SVGIG (reference sequence). Trimming pared 0 bases from V and 7 bases from J, leaving 12 bases between. This CDR3 comprises 13 residues. The investigators reverse transcribed all of the isolated RNA, so they sequenced expressed TCRB transcripts. The method was immunoSEQ multiplex PCR; TCRdb's version includes in-frame clones alone and lacks a portion of them. This table has about 240,000 clones, around 13% appearing once. Whole-study results and caveats: VDJ junctions from patients with type 1 diabetes contained fewer insertions and more deletions. Shortening of TCRB CDR3s, moderate but significant, appeared in all four CD4+ subsets of Type 1 diabetes patients.

The rearrangement links TRBV30 to TRBJ1-1, with a weak D call TRBD1 (5 bases). Input material: naive CD4+ T cells from blood. The clonotype originates from a man aged 25 to 40 with type 1 diabetes. This chain's CDR3 is CAWSVGGTLEAFF. The DNA of the CDR3 is TGTGCCTGGAGTGTTGGAGGGACTCTTGAAGCTTTCTTT.